The 29 T cell receptor beta chains in this list originate from one sample, sequenced in a study of early T cells in non-severe SARS-CoV-2 infection. One entry per CDR3 protein, called by TCRdb with MiXCR from the 5' RACE reads. The table has around 99,000 distinct CDR3 sequences, approximately 15% seen once. The sequencing here drew on whole blood, taken at baseline. These receptors came from an adult who was a healthcare worker with PCR-confirmed SARS-CoV-2 infection or an uninfected control (not recorded which).

V is TRBV20-1 and J is TRBJ2-1; D might be TRBD2 (6 bases). Germline V gives CDR1 DFQATT, CDR2 SNEGSKA (reference sequence). Trimming pared 4 bases from V and 4 bases from J, leaving 11 bases between. The CDR3 has 13 amino acids. The CDR3 bases are TGCAGTGCTAATCACGGGAGATACAATGAGCAGTTCTTC. Translation gives CSANHGRYNEQFF.

V gene TRBV12-3 or TRBV12-4 combines with J gene TRBJ2-5; no definite D call. This CDR3 has 14 residues. The V end lost 3 bases, the J end lost 3 bases, and 11 bases lay between the germline ends. CDR3 loop: CASSFQIPKETQYF. The CDR3 region has the DNA TGTGCCAGCAGTTTTCAGATTCCAAAAGAGACCCAGTACTTC.

The chain couples TRBV10-3 to TRBJ2-1; D is unresolved. The CDR3 is made up of 12 amino acids. Germline-derived CDR1 and CDR2 are ENHRY and SYGVKD. Deletions cut 3 bases from V and 7 bases from J, with 7 bases between. DNA for the CDR3: TGTGCCATCAGTGAACAACTTAATGAGCAGTTCTTC. Its translation: CAISEQLNEQFF.

This clonotype was observed at least ten times. This rearrangement joins TRBV6-2 or TRBV6-3 to TRBJ2-2; 11 bases match TRBD2. V lost 0 bases to trimming and J lost 3 bases; unmatched junction nucleotides: 9. The length of the CDR3 is 19 residues. The V gene's germline CDR1 is MNHEY and CDR2 SVGEGT. Written as DNA, the CDR3 is TGTGCCAGCAGTTACTCGAAAGTAGCGGGAGGGTTGTACACCGGGGAGCTGTTTTTT. It is translated as CASSYSKVAGGLYTGELFF.

The chain joins TRBV7-6 to TRBJ2-7; tentative D call: TRBD1 (6 bases). Germline CDR1 is SGHVS and CDR2 is FNYEAQ. This CDR3 spans 16 amino acids. V lost 1 base and J lost 2, with 15 bases in between. The DNA of the CDR3 is TGTGCCAGCAGCTTAGAACCAGGGACACAGACCTACGAGCAGTACTTC. Residues: CASSLEPGTQTYEQYF.

The chain combines TRBV6-2 or TRBV6-3 with TRBJ2-1, with 8 bases aligning to TRBD2. J lost 4 bases, V lost 0 bases, and 5 bases had no gene match. Looked up from germline, CDR1 is MNHEY and CDR2 is SVGEGT. There are 16 residues in the CDR3. CDR3 DNA: TGTGCCAGCAGTTACTCAACCGGGAGGGGTTACAATGAGCAGTTCTTC. Residues: CASSYSTGRGYNEQFF.

The rearrangement joins TRBV7-2 to TRBJ2-6; D remains ambiguous. This CDR3 has 16 residues. Germline CDR1 SGHTA, CDR2 FQGNSA. Deletions cut 7 bases from V and 1 base from J, with 14 bases between. The CDR3 spells CASIRYPDSGANVLTF. For the CDR3, the DNA is TGTGCCAGCATACGGTACCCAGATTCTGGGGCCAACGTCCTGACTTTC. The whole variable domain, remainder taken from reference TRBV7-2 and TRBJ2-6, is GAGVSQSPSNKVTEKGKDVELRCDPISGHTALYWYRQSLGQGLEFLIYFQGNSAPDKSGLPSDRFSAERTGGSVSTLTIQRTQQEDSAVYLCASIRYPDSGANVLTFGAGSRLTVL.

This clonotype was counted only a few times. The chain has TRBV7-8 and TRBJ2-3, with TRBD2 as a possible D gene (6 bases). This CDR3 has 14 residues. Trimming took 3 bases from V and 2 from J, leaving 9 bases between them. Germline CDR1 and CDR2: SGHVS and FQNEAQ. The CDR3, as DNA: TGTGCCAGCAGCTTGATAGCGGTCACAGATACGCAGTATTTT. Encoded protein: CASSLIAVTDTQYF.

This clonotype was seen ten or more times. The chain employs TRBV20-1 and TRBJ2-1, with TRBD2 identical over 8 bases. CDR3 size: 16 residues. Germline V CDR1 and CDR2: DFQATT, SNEGSKA (reference sequence). V was clipped by 5 bases and J by 3 bases; unmatched bases: 12. CDR3 protein: CSAATLGAGDYNEQFF. CDR3 coding DNA: TGCAGTGCTGCAACCCTCGGAGCGGGAGACTACAATGAGCAGTTCTTC.

The chain uses TRBV13 and TRBJ2-1; D is possibly TRBD2 (5 bases). The CDR3 has 13 amino acids. V was cut by 0 bases and J by 10 bases, with 10 bases left in between. The V gene's germline CDR1 is PRHDT and CDR2 FYEKMQ (reference sequence). CDR3 in amino acids: CASSLGHTREQFF. Here the CDR3 DNA reads TGTGCCAGCAGCTTAGGCCACACTAGAGAGCAGTTCTTC. The whole variable domain, remainder taken from reference TRBV13 and TRBJ2-1, is AAGVIQSPRHLIKEKRETATLKCYPIPRHDTVYWYQQGPGQDPQFLISFYEKMQSDKGSIPDRFSAQQFSDYHSELNMSSLELGDSALYFCASSLGHTREQFFGPGTRLTVL.

The genes are TRBV5-1 and TRBJ2-3; D call uncertain. The CDR3 has 16 residues. Germline CDR1 is SGHRS and CDR2 is YFSETQ. Trimming removed 4 bases from V and 0 bases from J, with 15 bases in between. In DNA form, the CDR3 reads TGCGCCAGCAGCCCCCGGGCTGGCTCTAGCACAGATACGCAGTATTTT. Protein sequence: CASSPRAGSSTDTQYF.

Note on this clonotype: Germline and junction disagree at one end, which may indicate a read error. This chain joins TRBV28 and TRBJ2-7, with 9 bases matching TRBD1. CDR3 size: 12 residues. Germline V gene lookup returns CDR1 MDHEN and CDR2 SYDVKM. CDR3 protein: CASGWTGDEQNF. As DNA, the CDR3 is TGTGCCAGCGGTTGGACAGGGGACGAGCAGAACTTC.

This chain connects TRBV28 to TRBJ2-1; TRBD2 is a possible D gene (6 bases). V lost 1 base and J 6 bases, leaving 10 bases between the germline ends. Germline assignment: CDR1 MDHEN and CDR2 SYDVKM. CDR3 length: 14 amino acids. Here the CDR3 DNA reads TGTGCCAGCAGTTTATCCGGGAGCCCCAATGAGCAGTTCTTC. This codes for CASSLSGSPNEQFF.

This clonotype was seen more than once but under ten times. The chain recombines TRBV29-1 with TRBJ2-1; 8 positions match TRBD2. Germline CDR1 reads SQVTM; CDR2 reads ANQGSEA. The CDR3 extends over 15 amino acids. Trimming removed 6 bases from V and 10 bases from J; junction bases left unmatched: 17. The CDR3: CSVPASGSASYEQFF. CDR3 nucleotide sequence: TGCAGCGTACCGGCGAGCGGGAGCGCTTCCTACGAGCAGTTCTTC.

This clonotype was counted many times. The rearrangement joins TRBV11-2 to TRBJ2-1; D gene uncertain. The V end was cut by 1 base, the J end by 0 bases, with 13 bases between. The CDR3 loop spans 17 amino acids. Germline CDR1 reads SGHAT; CDR2 reads FQNNGV. CDR3 residues: CASSLGGYSSSYNEQFF. CDR3 bases: TGTGCCAGCAGCTTAGGTGGATACTCAAGCTCCTACAATGAGCAGTTCTTC.

The J gene is TRBJ2-7, the V gene TRBV6-5, with D possibly being TRBD1 (6 bases). This CDR3 is 13 amino acids long. The germline CDR1 and CDR2 sequences are MNHEY and SVGAGI. Trimming took 2 bases from V and 5 from J, leaving 10 bases between them. This CDR3 is CASSYGTGNEQYF. CDR3 coding DNA: TGTGCCAGCAGTTACGGTACAGGGAACGAGCAGTACTTC.

This clonotype was counted a few times. The chain couples TRBV19 to TRBJ2-1, with 12 bases aligning to TRBD2. The germline V gene encodes CDR1 LNHDA and CDR2 SQIVND (reference sequence). The V gene end was trimmed by 4 bases and the J gene end by 7 bases; junction bases not matched to a gene: 8. This CDR3 has 16 residues. DNA for the CDR3: TGTGCCAGTAGTAGTCTAGCGGGAGGGCAACTGAATGAGCAGTTCTTC. Translation gives CASSSLAGGQLNEQFF.

This clonotype was counted a few times. V and J are TRBV20-1 and TRBJ2-2; D may match TRBD1 or TRBD2 (5 bases each). The CDR3 runs to 14 residues. Germline CDR1 is DFQATT and CDR2 is SNEGSKA (reference sequence). Trimming removed 3 bases at V and 2 bases at J, with 10 bases between. DNA of the CDR3: TGCAGTGCTAGCCGGGACCCCAACACCGGGGAGCTGTTTTTT. Translated, it gives CSASRDPNTGELFF.

The chain couples TRBV6-5 to TRBJ2-1, with 10 nucleotides matching TRBD2. V shed 4 bases, J shed 4 bases, and the junction held 4 bases outside the gene matches. Germline CDR1 MNHEY, CDR2 SVGAGI. The CDR3 length is 15 residues. The CDR3 nucleotides read TGTGCCAGCAGTTCAGGACTAGCGGAGTACAATGAGCAGTTCTTC. This translates into CASSSGLAEYNEQFF.

The rearrangement links TRBV20-1 to TRBJ2-4; maybe TRBD1 (6 bases). This CDR3 has 16 residues. The ends were cut back, 2 bases at V and 0 bases at J, with 14 bases in the middle. Germline CDR1 and CDR2: DFQATT and SNEGSKA (reference sequence). The chain's CDR3 is CSARKTGQIAKNIQYF. DNA for the CDR3: TGCAGTGCTAGAAAAACGGGACAAATAGCCAAAAACATTCAGTACTTC.

The chain carries TRBV20-1 and TRBJ2-7, with 8 positions matching TRBD2. This CDR3 is built from 13 residues. Germline CDR1 and CDR2: DFQATT and SNEGSKA (reference sequence). Losses at the gene ends were 5 bases for V and 2 bases for J; bases not matched to a gene: 5. The CDR3 is CSASGGGTYEQYF. The CDR3 DNA reads TGCAGTGCTTCGGGAGGGGGAACCTACGAGCAGTACTTC.

There are many counts of this clonotype. The CDR3 spells CASSLGLSGDDGYTF. For the CDR3, the DNA is TGTGCCAGCAGCTTAGGGTTGTCAGGGGATGATGGCTACACCTTC. V and J are TRBV7-6 and TRBJ1-2; D possibly corresponds to TRBD1 (6 bases). The CDR3 spans 15 residues. Germline-derived CDR1 and CDR2 are SGHVS and FNYEAQ. Trimming stripped 1 base from V and 6 bases from J, with 15 bases between. The full variable domain, rest sourced from reference TRBV7-6 and TRBJ1-2, is GAGVSQSPRYKVTKRGQDVALRCDPISGHVSLYWYRQALGQGPEFLTYFNYEAQQDKSGLPNDRFSAERPEGSISTLTIQRTEQRDSAMYRCASSLGLSGDDGYTFGSGTRLTVV.

This clonotype showed up many times. The V gene is TRBV11-2, the J gene TRBJ2-5; 11 bases are a match to TRBD2. V shed 5 bases and J 2 bases; nucleotides not matched to a gene: 13. Germline assignment: CDR1 SGHAT and CDR2 FQNNGV. CDR3 length equals 18 residues. CDR3 sequence reads: CASSRGTSGEGYQETQYF. CDR3 nucleotide sequence: TGTGCCAGCAGCCGCGGGACTAGCGGAGAAGGGTATCAAGAGACCCAGTACTTC.

The rearrangement uses TRBV11-2 and TRBJ1-3; D remains ambiguous. This CDR3 has 13 residues. The V end lost 2 bases, the J end lost 4 bases, and 6 bases lay between the germline ends. CDR1 and CDR2 (germline): SGHAT, FQNNGV. The CDR3 DNA sequence: TGTGCCAGCAGCTTAACGCTCGGAAACACCATATATTTT. Its translation: CASSLTLGNTIYF.

This sequence joins TRBV7-2 and TRBJ2-1, with D unresolved. V was pared by 2 bases and J by 5 bases, with 10 bases between. Germline V gives CDR1 SGHTA, CDR2 FQGNSA. The CDR3 is made up of 14 amino acids. The CDR3 loop is CASSLQGSDNEQFF. The CDR3 nucleotides are TGTGCCAGCAGCTTACAAGGGTCTGACAATGAGCAGTTCTTC. Together with reference TRBV7-2 and TRBJ2-1, the CDR3 gives the full variable domain: GAGVSQSPSNKVTEKGKDVELRCDPISGHTALYWYRQSLGQGLEFLIYFQGNSAPDKSGLPSDRFSAERTGGSVSTLTIQRTQQEDSAVYLCASSLQGSDNEQFFGPGTRLTVL.

The chain uses TRBV11-2 and TRBJ1-1; D is perhaps TRBD1 (6 bases). From germline, CDR1 is SGHAT and CDR2 FQNNGV. The CDR3 has 14 amino acids. The germline V and J ends were trimmed by 5 bases and 2 bases, with 12 bases remaining between them. CDR3 in DNA: TGTGCCAGCAGCGATGACAGGATTAACACTGAAGCTTTCTTT. It translates to CASSDDRINTEAFF.

V gene TRBV6-2 or TRBV6-3 combines with J gene TRBJ2-5, with D possibly matching TRBD2 (5 bases). This CDR3 has 14 amino acids. The V end was cut by 5 bases, the J end by 1 base, with 11 bases between. Germline-derived CDR1 and CDR2 are MNHEY and SVGEGT. The CDR3, as DNA: TGTGCCAGCAGTCTACTAGGCTCCCAAGAGACCCAGTACTTC. Its protein product is CASSLLGSQETQYF.

This clonotype has ten or more counts. This chain joins TRBV5-6 and TRBJ2-5; 7 bases fit TRBD1. Germline V gives CDR1 SGHDT, CDR2 YYEEEE. The V and J ends lost 0 bases and 4 bases, in that order; junction bases with no gene match: 3. The CDR3 runs 14 residues. The CDR3 sequence: CASSLDRGLETQYF. The CDR3 DNA is TGTGCCAGCAGCTTGGACAGGGGCCTAGAGACCCAGTACTTC.

The rearrangement links TRBV28 to TRBJ1-2; D perhaps matches TRBD1 (5 bases). This CDR3 contains 12 residues. V lost 8 bases to trimming and J lost 8 bases, with 15 bases between them. CDR1 MDHEN and CDR2 SYDVKM come from the germline V gene. Here the CDR3 reads CASLQDEGGYTF. The CDR3 DNA reads as TGTGCCAGCCTACAGGATGAGGGAGGCTACACCTTC.